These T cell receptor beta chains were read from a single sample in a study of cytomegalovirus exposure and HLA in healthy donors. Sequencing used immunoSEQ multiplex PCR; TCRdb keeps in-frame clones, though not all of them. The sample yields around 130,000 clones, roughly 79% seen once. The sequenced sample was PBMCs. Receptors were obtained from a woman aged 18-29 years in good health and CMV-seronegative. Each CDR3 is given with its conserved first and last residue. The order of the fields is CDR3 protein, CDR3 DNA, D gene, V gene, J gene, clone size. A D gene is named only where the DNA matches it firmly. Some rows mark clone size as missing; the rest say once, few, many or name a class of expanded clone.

CASSLSGGWQETQYF	TGTGCCAGCAGCTTATCAGGGGGTTGGCAAGAGACCCAGTACTTC	TRBD1	TRBV5-4	TRBJ2-5	.
CSVAQDYTDTQYF	TGCAGCGTTGCGCAGGATTACACAGATACGCAGTATTTT	.	TRBV29-1	TRBJ2-3	.
CASGGLAMDEQYF	TGTGCCAGCGGAGGACTAGCCATGGACGAGCAGTACTTC	TRBD2	TRBV11-1	TRBJ2-7	.
CASTRGETQYF	TGTGCCAGCACCCGAGGAGAGACCCAGTACTTC	.	TRBV16	TRBJ2-5	few
CASSRSGSAAEQYF	TGTGCCAGCAGCCGCAGCGGGTCCGCTGCGGAGCAGTACTTC	.	TRBV6-5	TRBJ2-7	.
CASTHTGGGSPYEQYF	TGTGCCAGCACCCACACGGGAGGCGGGAGTCCCTACGAGCAGTACTTC	TRBD2	TRBV7-2	TRBJ2-7	.
CASKVPQDYGYTF	TGTGCCAGCAAGGTCCCCCAGGACTATGGCTACACCTTC	.	TRBV6-1	TRBJ1-2	.
CASTRQEYNEQFF	TGTGCCAGCACCCGACAGGAGTACAATGAGCAGTTCTTC	.	TRBV6-1	TRBJ2-1	few
CAWSVTGADSYEQYF	TGTGCCTGGAGTGTGACAGGGGCCGATTCCTACGAGCAGTACTTC	TRBD1	TRBV30	TRBJ2-7	.
CASSLGGSSYEQYF	TGTGCCAGCAGTTTAGGCGGGAGCTCCTACGAGCAGTACTTC	TRBD2	TRBV6-5	TRBJ2-7	.
CASSYKGMDEQFF	TGTGCCAGCAGTTATAAGGGGATGGATGAGCAGTTCTTC	.	TRBV6-5	TRBJ2-1	few
CASTWNTEAFF	TGTGCCAGTACTTGGAACACTGAAGCTTTCTTT	.	TRBV19	TRBJ1-1	.
CATSRGPSREALNEQFF	TGTGCCACCAGCAGGGGCCCTTCGCGGGAGGCCCTTAATGAGCAGTTCTTC	TRBD2	TRBV15	TRBJ2-1	.
CSVEASYLGTKAFF	TGCAGCGTTGAGGCCAGCTACCTGGGGACTAAAGCTTTCTTT	.	TRBV29-1	TRBJ1-1	.
CASSRGKDTEAFF	TGTGCCAGCAGTAGGGGGAAGGACACTGAAGCTTTCTTT	.	TRBV5-6	TRBJ1-1	few
CASSESGSSGNTIYF	TGTGCCAGCAGTGAATCGGGTTCATCTGGAAACACCATATATTTT	.	TRBV2	TRBJ1-3	few
CASSRVGSGSNEQFF	TGCGCCAGCAGCCGGGTGGGTAGCGGGAGTAATGAGCAGTTCTTC	TRBD2	TRBV4-1	TRBJ2-1	.
CAWSSSGSTGELFF	TGTGCCTGGAGTAGTAGCGGAAGCACCGGGGAGCTGTTTTTT	.	TRBV30	TRBJ2-2	few
CASGDRVAAEQYF	TGTGCCAGCGGGGACAGGGTAGCGGCCGAGCAGTACTTC	TRBD1	TRBV7-9	TRBJ2-7	.
CASSERVGEQPQHF	TGCGCCAGCAGTGAAAGGGTAGGGGAACAGCCCCAGCATTTT	.	TRBV10-1	TRBJ1-5	.
CSAPGGANYGYTF	TGCAGCGCCCCCGGGGGAGCTAACTATGGCTACACCTTC	.	TRBV29-1	TRBJ1-2	.
CATSRDRARTDTQYF	TGTGCCACCAGCAGAGATCGCGCGCGCACAGATACGCAGTATTTT	.	TRBV15	TRBJ2-3	.
CASSIERAGNTGELFF	TGTGCCAGTAGTATTGAGCGAGCGGGAAACACCGGGGAGCTGTTTTTT	TRBD2	TRBV19	TRBJ2-2	.
CASMGHTSYGYTF	TGTGCCAGCATGGGACATACCTCCTATGGCTACACCTTC	.	TRBV25-1	TRBJ1-2	.
CASSSWTGMNTEAFF	TGTGCCAGCAGCTCCTGGACAGGGATGAACACTGAAGCTTTCTTT	TRBD1	TRBV7-8	TRBJ1-1	few
CASSPGTGGGYGYTF	TGTGCCAGCAGCCCCGGGACAGGGGGAGGCTATGGCTACACCTTC	TRBD1	TRBV7-8	TRBJ1-2	.
CASSPGTENTEAFF	TGCGCCAGCAGCCCCGGGACAGAGAACACTGAAGCTTTCTTT	TRBD1	TRBV5-1	TRBJ1-1	.
CASSRGENLAKNIQYF	TGTGCCAGTAGCCGTGGGGAGAACCTAGCCAAAAACATTCAGTACTTC	.	TRBV19	TRBJ2-4	.
CAISGGPGLAGNEQFF	TGTGCCATCAGTGGGGGACCGGGACTAGCTGGCAATGAGCAGTTCTTC	TRBD2	TRBV10-3	TRBJ2-1	.
CASSVAAGRETQYF	TGTGCCAGCAGCGTAGCCGCGGGAAGAGAGACCCAGTACTTC	.	TRBV9	TRBJ2-5	.
CASSGQGEAFF	TGTGCCAGCAGTGGACAGGGAGAAGCTTTCTTT	TRBD1	TRBV6-5	TRBJ1-1	.
CASSQVLASGTDTQYF	TGCGCCAGCAGCCAAGTATTGGCTAGCGGGACAGATACGCAGTATTTT	TRBD2	TRBV4-1	TRBJ2-3	few
CASSQDAPYTQAFF	TGTGCCAGCAGCCAAGATGCCCCATACACGCAAGCTTTCTTT	.	TRBV14	TRBJ1-1	.
CSVEKTGGAGYTF	TGCAGCGTTGAAAAAACAGGGGGGGCTGGCTACACCTTC	TRBD1	TRBV29-1	TRBJ1-2	.
CASSPSGTSYEQYF	TGTGCCAGCAGCCCGAGCGGGACATCCTACGAGCAGTACTTC	.	TRBV6-5	TRBJ2-7	.
CATSRDERYGTGELFF	TGTGCCACCAGCAGAGATGAGAGGTACGGCACCGGGGAGCTGTTTTTT	.	TRBV15	TRBJ2-2	few
CASSFGLAGGRAGELFF	TGTGCCAGCAGCTTCGGACTAGCGGGGGGTAGGGCCGGGGAGCTGTTTTTT	TRBD2	TRBV5-4	TRBJ2-2	.
CASSPQRGGGETQYF	TGTGCCAGCAGTCCCCAGCGTGGCGGGGGGGAGACCCAGTACTTC	TRBD2	TRBV5-4	TRBJ2-5	once